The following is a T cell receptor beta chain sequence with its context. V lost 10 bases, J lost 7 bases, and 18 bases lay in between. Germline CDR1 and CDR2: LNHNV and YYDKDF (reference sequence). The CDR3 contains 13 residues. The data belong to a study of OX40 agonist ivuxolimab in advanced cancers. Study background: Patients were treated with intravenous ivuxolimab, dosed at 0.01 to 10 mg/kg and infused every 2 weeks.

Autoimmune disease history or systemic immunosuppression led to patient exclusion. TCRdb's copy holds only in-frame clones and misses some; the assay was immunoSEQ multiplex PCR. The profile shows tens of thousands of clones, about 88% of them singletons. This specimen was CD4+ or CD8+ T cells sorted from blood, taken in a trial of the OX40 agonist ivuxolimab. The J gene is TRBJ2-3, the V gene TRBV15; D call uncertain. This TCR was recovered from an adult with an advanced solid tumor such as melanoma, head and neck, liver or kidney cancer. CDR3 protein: CAIQGSLENTQYF. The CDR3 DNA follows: TGTGCCATACAAGGTTCGCTTGAAAATACGCAGTATTTT.